This T cell receptor (beta chain) is from a study of a mutant IDH1 vaccine in newly diagnosed glioma. Germline lookup yields CDR1 ENHRY and CDR2 SYGVKD. The ends lost 7 bases at V and 8 bases at J; junction bases unmatched: 7. This CDR3 contains 14 residues. Time point meaning: week 35, safety follow-up. The study gave 300 ug of mutant IDH1 20-mer peptide per vaccine dose, with topical imiquimod. Measured with immunoSEQ multiplex PCR; TCRdb has only the in-frame clones, and not every one. There are tens of thousands of clones in the sample; more than 80% occur only once, and 5% to 6.5% lies in the top ten. General study points: A vaccine-induced immune response developed in around 92% of the patients.

Details on this clone: Antigen specificity is unknown.

The V and J genes are TRBV10-3 and TRBJ2-1; TRBD1 matches at 11 bases. Sequenced here: PBMCs, sampled from a glioma patient whose treatment included an IDH1 peptide vaccine. This clonotype was obtained from a man aged 35 to 55 with glioma. The CDR3 is CAITGTGGLDEQFF. The CDR3 region has the DNA TGTGCCATCACCGGGACAGGGGGACTAGATGAGCAGTTCTTC.